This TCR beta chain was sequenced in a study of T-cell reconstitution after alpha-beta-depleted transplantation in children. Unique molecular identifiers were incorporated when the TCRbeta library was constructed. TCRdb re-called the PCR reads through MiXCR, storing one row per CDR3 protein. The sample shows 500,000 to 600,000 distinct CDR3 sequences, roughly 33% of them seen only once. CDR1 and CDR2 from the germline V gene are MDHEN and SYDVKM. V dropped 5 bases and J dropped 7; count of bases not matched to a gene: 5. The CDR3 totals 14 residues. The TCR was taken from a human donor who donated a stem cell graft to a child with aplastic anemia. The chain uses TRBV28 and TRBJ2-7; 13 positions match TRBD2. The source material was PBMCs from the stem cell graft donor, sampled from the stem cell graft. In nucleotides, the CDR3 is TGTGCCAGCAGTCGGACTAGCGGGAGACGGGAGCAGTACTTC. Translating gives CASSRTSGRREQYF.